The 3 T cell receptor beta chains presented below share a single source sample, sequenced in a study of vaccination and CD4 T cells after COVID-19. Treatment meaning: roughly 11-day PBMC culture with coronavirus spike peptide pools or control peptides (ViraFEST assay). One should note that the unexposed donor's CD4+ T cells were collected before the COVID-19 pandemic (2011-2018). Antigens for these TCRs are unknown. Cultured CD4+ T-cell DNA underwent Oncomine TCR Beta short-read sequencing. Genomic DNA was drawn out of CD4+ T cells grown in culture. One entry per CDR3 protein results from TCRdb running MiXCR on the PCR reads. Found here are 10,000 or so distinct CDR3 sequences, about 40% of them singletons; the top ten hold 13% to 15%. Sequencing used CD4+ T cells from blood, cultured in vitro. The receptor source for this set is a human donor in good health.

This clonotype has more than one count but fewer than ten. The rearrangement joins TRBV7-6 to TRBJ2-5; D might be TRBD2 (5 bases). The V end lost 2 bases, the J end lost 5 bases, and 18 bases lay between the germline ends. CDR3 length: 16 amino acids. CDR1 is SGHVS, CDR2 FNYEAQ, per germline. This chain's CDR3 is CASSLRGPTQVETQYF. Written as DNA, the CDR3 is TGTGCCAGCAGCTTAAGAGGGCCCACTCAGGTCGAGACCCAGTACTTC.

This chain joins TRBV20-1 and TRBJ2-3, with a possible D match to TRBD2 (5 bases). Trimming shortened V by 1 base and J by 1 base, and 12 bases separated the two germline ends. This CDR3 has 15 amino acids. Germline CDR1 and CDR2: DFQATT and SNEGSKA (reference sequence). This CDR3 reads CSARGTVGGTDTQYF. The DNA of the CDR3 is TGCAGTGCTAGAGGTACCGTGGGAGGCACAGATACGCAGTATTTT.

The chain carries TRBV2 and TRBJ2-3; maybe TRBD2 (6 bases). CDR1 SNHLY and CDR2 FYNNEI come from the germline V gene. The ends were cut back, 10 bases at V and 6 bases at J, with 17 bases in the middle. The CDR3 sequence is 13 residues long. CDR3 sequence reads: CATFRRERDTQYF. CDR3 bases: TGTGCCACCTTCCGGAGGGAAAGGGATACGCAGTATTTT.